The 13 T cell receptor beta chains below come from one sample, sequenced in a study of blood T cell repertoires in COVID-19. Produced via immunoSEQ multiplex PCR; TCRdb's table is partial and in-frame only. The sample lists 90,000 to 100,000 clones, 70% to 90% occurring once. The sample taken for sequencing was peripheral blood. These receptors originate from a man aged 55 to 70 with acute or convalescent COVID-19.

The genes are TRBV7-2 and TRBJ1-2; TRBD1 agrees at 7 bases. Unmatched junction bases numbered 8, after V lost 5 bases and J lost 5 bases. Germline lookup yields CDR1 SGHTA and CDR2 FQGNSA. This CDR3 is 14 amino acids long. The CDR3 sequence: CASSKGGPLYGYTF. The CDR3 bases are TGTGCCAGCAGCAAAGGGGGCCCCCTGTATGGCTACACCTTC.

The V and J genes are TRBV29-1 and TRBJ1-3; TRBD1 is a possible D gene (5 bases). The germline CDR1 and CDR2 sequences are SQVTM and ANQGSEA. The length of the CDR3 is 13 residues. The V end lost 4 bases, the J end lost 2 bases, and 9 bases lay between the germline ends. CDR3 region: CSVGRGTGNTIYF. The CDR3 coding sequence is TGCAGCGTTGGGAGGGGAACTGGAAACACCATATATTTT.

The rearrangement uses TRBV4-3 and TRBJ2-6, with 11 bases identical to TRBD2. Trimming cost V 3 bases and J 0 bases; bases outside gene matches: 7. This CDR3 region has 19 residues. Germline V gene sequence: CDR1 LGHNA, CDR2 YSLEER. CDR3 sequence (DNA): TGCGCCAGCAGCCAGGCGATCCTAGCGGGGGGCTCTGGGGCCAACGTCCTGACTTTC. Encoded protein: CASSQAILAGGSGANVLTF.

The V and J genes are TRBV6-2 or TRBV6-3 and TRBJ1-1, with D possibly being TRBD1 (6 bases). The CDR3 totals 15 residues. The germline gives CDR1 MNHEY, CDR2 SVGEGT. Trimming stripped 5 bases from V and 4 bases from J, with 17 bases between. The CDR3 DNA is TGTGCCAGCAGTCTCGAGGGGGAAGGAGGCACTGAAGCTTTCTTT. Protein sequence: CASSLEGEGGTEAFF.

The chain joins TRBV7-9 to TRBJ1-5; tentative D call: TRBD1 (5 bases). This CDR3 has 14 residues. V lost 3 bases, J lost 5 bases, and 11 bases lay in between. Germline lookup yields CDR1 SEHNR and CDR2 FQNEAQ (reference sequence). The CDR3 loop reads CASSLARDDQPQHF. CDR3 in DNA: TGTGCCAGCAGCTTGGCGCGGGACGATCAGCCCCAGCATTTT.

The chain is built from TRBV28 and TRBJ1-4; D not certain. The germline V gene encodes CDR1 MDHEN and CDR2 SYDVKM. The CDR3 runs to 17 residues. Trimming removed 5 bases from V and 0 bases from J, with 16 bases in between. The CDR3 nucleotides read TGTGCCAGCAGTACCCTACAGCAACCTACAACTAATGAAAAACTGTTTTTT. Protein product: CASSTLQQPTTNEKLFF.

The chain is built from TRBV4-2 and TRBJ2-7, with D perhaps TRBD1 (6 bases). The V end was cut by 1 base, the J end by 5 bases, with 15 bases between. This CDR3 region has 15 residues. In germline, CDR1 is LGHNA, CDR2 YNFKEQ. The CDR3 here is CASSQGTLDRNEQYF. Here the CDR3 DNA reads TGTGCCAGCAGCCAAGGGACACTGGACAGAAACGAGCAGTACTTC.

V and J are TRBV11-3 and TRBJ1-1; D possibly corresponds to TRBD1 (5 bases). Per germline, CDR1 SGHNT and CDR2 YENEEA. The CDR3 consists of 13 residues. V lost 4 bases and J lost 8, with 14 bases in between. CDR3 nucleotides: TGTGCCAGCAGCTCCCCGAGGCAGGGAGAAGCTTTCTTT. Protein sequence: CASSSPRQGEAFF.

This clone occurred a few times. J is TRBJ2-1 and V is TRBV13; TRBD2 might be the D (5 bases). The germline V gene encodes CDR1 PRHDT and CDR2 FYEKMQ (reference sequence). The CDR3 has 12 residues. Trimming cost V 4 bases and J 9 bases, with 10 bases left between them. CDR3 amino acids: CASSSERAEQFF. As DNA, the CDR3 is TGTGCCAGCAGCTCTGAGAGGGCTGAGCAGTTCTTC.

V usage is TRBV12-3 or TRBV12-4 and J usage is TRBJ2-2; D perhaps matches TRBD1 (5 bases). Deletions cut 5 bases from V and 8 bases from J, with 12 bases between. The CDR3 sequence is 13 residues long. This chain's CDR3 is CASSTGAGGELFF. CDR3 nucleotides: TGTGCCAGCAGTACAGGCGCTGGGGGGGAGCTGTTTTTT.

The chain employs TRBV21-1 and TRBJ2-7; whether TRBD1, the table's D call, matches the DNA was not checked. TRBV21-1 is flagged as a pseudogene. This CDR3 comprises 12 residues. CDR3 amino acids: CGDRDYYYEQYV. The CDR3 coding sequence is TGTGGGGACAGGGACTATTATTACGAGCAGTACGTC.

Here the CDR3 DNA reads TGTGCCAGCAGCCAACTCCTAGCGGAAAGCTCCTACAATGAGCAGTTCTTC. Translating it yields CASSQLLAESSYNEQFF. V gene TRBV3-1 (or the pseudogene TRBV3-2) combines with J gene TRBJ2-1; 7 bases map to TRBD2. V was pared by 2 bases and J by 0 bases, with 7 bases of the junction left unmatched. The CDR3 consists of 17 residues. Looked up from germline, CDR1 is LGHDT and CDR2 is YNNKEL (reference sequence).

V gene TRBV3-1 (or the pseudogene TRBV3-2) combines with J gene TRBJ1-4; 9 nucleotides agree with TRBD1. The ends lost 1 base at V and 7 bases at J; junction bases unmatched: 10. The CDR3 length is 17 residues. In germline, CDR1 is LGHDT, CDR2 YNNKEL (reference sequence). CDR3 in amino acids: CASSQGSQGAGSEKLFF. CDR3 in DNA: TGTGCCAGCAGCCAAGGTTCACAGGGGGCAGGGAGTGAAAAACTGTTTTTT.